These 16 T cell receptor beta chains came from one sample sequenced in a study of identical twins. TCRdb reanalysed the 5' RACE reads using MiXCR and keeps one entry per CDR3 protein. The table shows around 250,000 distinct CDR3 sequences, with 5.5% to 7% occurring only once. These sequences were also reported in another study, on yellow fever vaccine responses in identical twins.

The sample taken for sequencing was memory (CD45RO+) T cells sorted from blood. These receptors all come from a woman between 18 and 30 years old in good health.

DNA for the CDR3: TGCAGTGCTAGGGCTGACCGGGACCGTAGATCCACCGGGGAGCTGTTTTTT. This encodes CSARADRDRRSTGELFF. The J gene is TRBJ2-2, the V gene TRBV20-1; the D call may be TRBD1 or TRBD2 (5 bases each). The length of the CDR3 is 17 residues. In germline, CDR1 is DFQATT, CDR2 SNEGSKA (reference sequence). Trimming took 3 bases from V and 4 from J, leaving 21 bases between them.

V gene TRBV2 combines with J gene TRBJ2-7; 9 nucleotides match TRBD1. The CDR3 contains 14 residues. The germline V gene encodes CDR1 SNHLY and CDR2 FYNNEI. V shed 8 bases and J 8 bases; nucleotides not matched to a gene: 13. This CDR3 reads CASARPGQGNQQYF. The CDR3 coding sequence is TGTGCCAGCGCGAGACCGGGACAGGGAAACCAGCAGTACTTC.

This clonotype appeared a few times. This rearrangement joins TRBV28 to TRBJ1-1, with 7 bases identical to TRBD1. The ends lost 6 bases at V and 0 bases at J; junction bases unmatched: 7. Per the germline V gene, CDR1 is MDHEN and CDR2 is SYDVKM. The CDR3 covers 15 residues. CDR3 sequence reads: CASSVRQGLNTEAFF. The CDR3 nucleotides read TGTGCCAGCAGCGTCCGACAGGGCTTGAACACTGAAGCTTTCTTT.

This clonotype has at least ten counts. DNA for the CDR3: TGTGCCAGCAGTCCCGGGACAGCAAACTATGGCTACACCTTC. It codes for CASSPGTANYGYTF. This chain uses TRBV6-1 with TRBJ1-2; 7 bases are a match to TRBD1. The CDR3 runs to 14 residues. Germline V gene lookup returns CDR1 MNHNS and CDR2 SASEGT. V was clipped by 5 bases and J by 2 bases; unmatched bases: 5.

This clonotype occurred many times. This chain connects TRBV12-3 or TRBV12-4 to TRBJ1-2; weak D call: TRBD1 (6 bases). The CDR3 extends over 13 amino acids. V lost 7 bases, J lost 4 bases, and 13 bases lay in between. The CDR3 DNA reads as TGTGCCAGCAATAACAGGGAGAGCTATGGCTACACCTTC. Its translation: CASNNRESYGYTF.

This clonotype is a singleton in its sample. Its ends do not fully match the called genes, so a read error is possible. The chain uses TRBV3-1 and TRBJ2-1; 11 bases line up with TRBD2. The CDR3 totals 20 residues. Germline loops: CDR1 LGHDT, CDR2 YNNKEL (reference sequence). The CDR3 coding sequence is TGTGCCACCAGCCAGGGCCTACTAGCGGGAGTGGGGGTCTCCTACAATGAGCAGTTCTTC. Translation gives CATSQGLLAGVGVSYNEQFF.

This chain links TRBV6-5 with TRBJ2-2, with a tentative D call TRBD1 (6 bases). CDR1 MNHEY and CDR2 SVGAGI come from the germline V gene. Trimming left V 2 bases short and J 2 bases short, with 18 bases between. The CDR3 has 18 amino acids. CDR3 residues: CASSYPFAGAINTGELFF. The CDR3 DNA reads as TGTGCCAGCAGTTACCCCTTCGCAGGGGCGATAAACACCGGGGAGCTGTTTTTT.

This clonotype was detected only a few times. This chain uses TRBV20-1 with TRBJ2-3; D unresolved. From germline, CDR1 is DFQATT and CDR2 SNEGSKA (reference sequence). The CDR3 runs to 15 residues. V shed 0 bases and J shed 4 bases, with 14 bases lying between them. For the CDR3, the DNA is TGCAGTGCTAGAGATGTGACTGATATCGCAGATACGCAGTATTTT. Encoded protein: CSARDVTDIADTQYF.

This clonotype occurred a few times. The junction differs from germline at one of its ends, possibly a read error. The V gene is TRBV28, the J gene TRBJ1-6; D possibly corresponds to TRBD1 (5 bases). Germline V CDR1 and CDR2: MDHEN, SYDVKM. The CDR3 runs to 12 residues. The CDR3 sequence is CASSVGRDFHSF. The CDR3 DNA reads as TGTGCCAGCAGTGTAGGCCGGGACTTTCATTCCTTT.

This chain connects TRBV7-3 to TRBJ2-2; 8 bases agree with TRBD1. CDR1 and CDR2 (germline): SGHTA, FQGTGA. The CDR3 sequence is 14 residues long. V trimming: 4 bases; J trimming: 2 bases; junction bases outside the gene matches: 0. CDR3 loop: CASSSGGNTGELFF. CDR3 nucleotides: TGTGCCAGCAGCTCAGGGGGCAACACCGGGGAGCTGTTTTTT.

V is TRBV20-1 and J is TRBJ1-4; D call uncertain. V was trimmed by 6 bases and J by 6 bases, leaving 17 bases between them. The CDR3 is 14 residues long. The germline V gene encodes CDR1 DFQATT and CDR2 SNEGSKA (reference sequence). CDR3 coding DNA: TGCAGTGCCCGAGATAGGACGCCTTATGAAAAACTGTTTTTT. As protein: CSARDRTPYEKLFF.

The table lists this clonotype with many counts. The V gene is TRBV5-1, the J gene TRBJ2-7; TRBD1 agrees at 7 bases. Germline V gene lookup returns CDR1 SGHRS and CDR2 YFSETQ. J was trimmed by 0 bases and V by 1 base; bases with no gene match: 10. The CDR3 contains 17 residues. As DNA, the CDR3 is TGCGCCAGCAGCTTGCCTGATTTCCGGGACAGCTCCTACGAGCAGTACTTC. Protein product: CASSLPDFRDSSYEQYF.

This clonotype was seen many times. The chain carries TRBV7-6 and TRBJ2-7; 14 bases line up with TRBD2. This CDR3 has 15 residues. Per germline, CDR1 SGHVS and CDR2 FNYEAQ. With V trimmed by 3 bases and J by 5 bases, 3 bases remained unmatched. In DNA form, the CDR3 reads TGTGCCAGCAGCTTGGGACTAGCGGGAGTAGACGAGCAGTACTTC. Its translation: CASSLGLAGVDEQYF.

This clonotype was found many times. V is TRBV5-5 and J is TRBJ2-7, with 9 bases identical to TRBD1. This CDR3 comprises 13 residues. J lost 3 bases, V lost 3 bases, and 1 base had no gene match. CDR1 is SGHKS and CDR2 is YYEKEE in the germline V gene (reference sequence). The CDR3 DNA reads TGTGCCAGCAGCTGGGGACAGGGCTACGAGCAGTACGTC. This encodes CASSWGQGYEQYV.

The sample holds a few counts of this clonotype. This chain links TRBV28 with TRBJ2-6; TRBD2 is a possible D gene (6 bases). V gave up 2 bases and J gave up 1 base, with 6 bases separating them. The germline CDR1 and CDR2 sequences are MDHEN and SYDVKM. The CDR3 runs 15 residues. The CDR3 loop reads CASSLRGSGANVLTF. CDR3 in DNA: TGTGCCAGCAGTTTACGGGGGTCTGGGGCCAACGTCCTGACTTTC.

This clonotype was counted between two and nine times. The rearrangement uses TRBV20-1 and TRBJ1-6, with D possibly matching TRBD1 (5 bases). Per the germline V gene, CDR1 is DFQATT and CDR2 is SNEGSKA (reference sequence). V lost 1 base and J 1 base, leaving 11 bases between the germline ends. This CDR3 comprises 16 residues. The chain's CDR3 is CSARVGGASYNSPLHF. Here the CDR3 DNA reads TGCAGTGCTAGAGTCGGAGGGGCGTCCTATAATTCACCCCTCCACTTT.